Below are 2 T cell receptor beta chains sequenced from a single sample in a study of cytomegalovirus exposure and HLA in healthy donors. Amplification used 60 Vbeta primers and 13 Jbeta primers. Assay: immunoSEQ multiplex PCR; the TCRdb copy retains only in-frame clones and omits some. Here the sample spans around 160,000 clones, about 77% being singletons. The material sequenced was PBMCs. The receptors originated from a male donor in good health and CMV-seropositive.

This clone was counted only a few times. The CDR3 DNA follows: TGTGCCAGCAGTTCTCCAGGGATGGCTAATGAAAAACTGTTTTTT. Protein product: CASSSPGMANEKLFF. The chain couples TRBV6-5 to TRBJ1-4, with a possible D match to TRBD1 (5 bases). V was clipped by 4 bases and J by 3 bases, with 12 bases between them. The CDR3 spans 15 residues. The germline V gene has CDR1 MNHEY and CDR2 SVGAGI.

The CDR3 spells CASSPPQGSTEAFF. As DNA, the CDR3 is TGTGCCAGCAGTCCCCCCCAGGGCAGTACTGAAGCTTTCTTT. This chain links TRBV25-1 with TRBJ1-1; TRBD1 might be the D (5 bases). Trimming stripped 5 bases from V and 5 bases from J, with 15 bases between. Germline-derived CDR1 and CDR2 are MGHDK and SYGVNS. The CDR3 has 14 residues.